A single sample is the source of the 13 T cell receptor beta chains below, sequenced in a study of cytomegalovirus exposure and HLA in healthy donors (TCRdb year 2017). The library relied on the immunoSEQ multiplex PCR assay. As stored in TCRdb, this immuneACCESS dataset retains in-frame rearrangements with V and J assigned. A fraction of the clones does not appear; measured against another copy, unresolved V genes explain less than half of the discrepancy, and the remainder lacks a known reason. In all, the sample holds some 160,000 clones, and roughly 91% of those were seen once. 2.5% to 3% of the sample is in the top ten clones. The sample was PBMCs. All receptors come from a man younger than 35 in good health and CMV-seronegative.

The chain recombines TRBV6-6 with TRBJ1-4, with 7 nucleotides matching TRBD1. J gave up 8 bases and V 5 bases, and 14 bases lay outside the gene matches. Germline CDR1 MNHNY, CDR2 SVGAGI (reference sequence). There are 16 residues in the CDR3. In DNA form, the CDR3 reads TGTGCCAGCAGTCCCTCCCCCAGGGACAGAGGAGAAAAACTGTTTTTT. This encodes CASSPSPRDRGEKLFF.

In this sample, this clone turned up once. The chain carries TRBV5-6 and TRBJ1-1; D not resolved. This CDR3 is 14 amino acids long. V lost 0 bases and J lost 3, with 9 bases in between. Germline-derived CDR1 and CDR2 are SGHDT and YYEEEE. The CDR3 loop is CASSLGGSDTEAFF. The CDR3, as DNA: TGTGCCAGCAGCTTGGGAGGGTCCGACACTGAAGCTTTCTTT.

The chain has TRBV5-5 and TRBJ1-1, with TRBD1 as a possible D gene (6 bases). Germline V CDR1 and CDR2: SGHKS, YYEKEE (reference sequence). The CDR3 is 13 amino acids. Trimming took 0 bases from V and 3 from J, leaving 6 bases between them. The CDR3 DNA sequence: TGTGCCAGCAGCTTGGACAGGGACACTGAAGCTTTCTTT. It translates to CASSLDRDTEAFF. The whole variable domain, filled in from reference TRBV5-5 and TRBJ1-1, reads DAGVTQSPTHLIKTRGQQVTLRCSPISGHKSVSWYQQVLGQGPQFIFQYYEKEERGRGNFPDRFSARQFPNYSSELNVNALLLGDSALYLCASSLDRDTEAFFGQGTRLTVV.

There are a few counts of this clone. The chain combines TRBV9 with TRBJ2-3; D is ambiguous. The CDR3 covers 13 residues. The V end lost 5 bases, the J end lost 5 bases, and 12 bases lay between the germline ends. Germline lookup yields CDR1 SGDLS and CDR2 YYNGEE. The CDR3 sequence: CASSLAARDTQYF. The CDR3 bases are TGTGCCAGCAGTCTGGCGGCGCGAGATACGCAGTATTTT.

The chain couples TRBV2 to TRBJ1-3, with D unresolved. CDR1 is SNHLY, CDR2 FYNNEI, per germline. The CDR3 spans 12 residues. The V gene lost 8 bases and the J gene lost 0 bases, with 5 bases spanning the gap. The CDR3, as DNA: TGTGCCAGCCTATACTCTGGAAACACCATATATTTT. Translating gives CASLYSGNTIYF.

The rearrangement uses TRBV6-6 and TRBJ2-2, with 9 nucleotides matching TRBD2. CDR1 MNHNY and CDR2 SVGAGI come from the germline V gene (reference sequence). The CDR3 runs 16 residues. V shed 6 bases and J 6 bases; nucleotides not matched to a gene: 11. The CDR3 nucleotides are TGTGCCAGCAGGCCACCGACTAGCGGAGGGGCCGGGGAGCTGTTTTTT. Protein product: CASRPPTSGGAGELFF.

The chain employs TRBV25-1 and TRBJ2-7; 7 nucleotides match TRBD1. Germline V gene lookup returns CDR1 MGHDK and CDR2 SYGVNS. V lost 3 bases and J lost 2; bases outside the gene matches: 4. This CDR3 is built from 14 residues. This CDR3 is CASSDSGGPYEQYF. CDR3 bases: TGTGCCAGCAGTGATTCAGGGGGTCCCTACGAGCAGTACTTC.

The chain couples TRBV6-4 to TRBJ1-4; weak D call: TRBD1 (6 bases). V was trimmed by 2 bases and J by 8 bases, leaving 21 bases between them. This CDR3 region has 17 residues. Germline V CDR1 and CDR2: MRHNA, SNTAGT. CDR3 DNA: TGTGCCAGCAGTGACACCCTGAGACCCGGGGGGCGGGAAAAACTGTTTTTT. This codes for CASSDTLRPGGREKLFF.

This rearrangement joins TRBV28 to TRBJ1-3, with D tentatively TRBD1 (5 bases). The V end lost 3 bases, the J end lost 15 bases, and 21 bases lay between the germline ends. Germline-derived CDR1 and CDR2 are MDHEN and SYDVKM. The CDR3 consists of 14 residues. Here the CDR3 DNA reads TGTGCCAGCAGTTTCTCGGGGGGTATAGGGACTTCATATTTT. This translates into CASSFSGGIGTSYF.

CDR3 sequence (DNA): TGTGCCAGCTCACCTACTGGGGACACTAATCAGCCCCAGCATTTT. Translating it yields CASSPTGDTNQPQHF. This rearrangement joins TRBV18 to TRBJ1-5; D may be TRBD1 (6 bases). Germline loops: CDR1 KGHSH, CDR2 LQKENI. V shed 3 bases and J shed 4 bases, with 13 bases lying between them. The CDR3 has 15 residues.

The CDR3 bases are TGTGCCAGCAGTCCGGGGGGGGGAACCTACGAGCAGTACTTC. The encoded protein is CASSPGGGTYEQYF. The J gene is TRBJ2-7, the V gene TRBV28; 8 bases are a match to TRBD2. The junction had 5 bases not matched to a gene; V was cut back by 5 bases and J by 2 bases. Germline CDR1 is MDHEN and CDR2 is SYDVKM. The CDR3 is 14 amino acids.

This clone was detected only once. This CDR3 is CASSPRGGTSGRYEQYF. For the CDR3, the DNA is TGTGCCAGCAGCCCACGGGGCGGGACTAGCGGGAGGTACGAGCAGTACTTC. V is TRBV11-2 and J is TRBJ2-7; 15 nucleotides align to TRBD2. The V segment lost 5 bases and the J segment 4 bases; nucleotides outside the gene matches: 9. Germline V gene sequence: CDR1 SGHAT, CDR2 FQNNGV. The CDR3 extends over 17 amino acids.

The chain is built from TRBV28 and TRBJ2-7; the match to TRBD1 covers 9 bases. With 7 bases clipped from V and 2 bases from J, the junction kept 6 bases outside the gene matches. The CDR3 is 14 amino acids. Per the germline V gene, CDR1 is MDHEN and CDR2 is SYDVKM. The CDR3 DNA sequence: TGTGCCAGCAACCCCCGGGACAGGGCCTACGAGCAGTACTTC. Its protein is CASNPRDRAYEQYF.